Listed here is a single TCR beta chain. Its antigen is undetermined. These data come from a study of cytomegalovirus exposure and HLA in healthy donors. Study results and limitations: According to a later analysis, most TCR beta chains associated with CMV appeared HLA-restricted.

This CDR3 has 13 amino acids. The ends were cut back, 0 bases at V and 6 bases at J, with 6 bases in the middle. CDR1 and CDR2 from the germline V gene are LGHNA and YSLEER. Primers: 60 Vbeta forward and 13 Jbeta reverse. Here immunoSEQ multiplex PCR was the method, and the copy in TCRdb shows in-frame clones only, minus some. In the table there are roughly 180,000 clones, around 80% of which are singletons. This TCR came from a woman aged 40 to 50 in good health and CMV-seropositive. The chain uses TRBV4-3 and TRBJ1-5, with D unresolved. The specimen was PBMCs. The CDR3 coding sequence is TGCGCCAGCAGCCAAGATAATAGTCAGCCCCAGCATTTT. Translating gives CASSQDNSQPQHF.